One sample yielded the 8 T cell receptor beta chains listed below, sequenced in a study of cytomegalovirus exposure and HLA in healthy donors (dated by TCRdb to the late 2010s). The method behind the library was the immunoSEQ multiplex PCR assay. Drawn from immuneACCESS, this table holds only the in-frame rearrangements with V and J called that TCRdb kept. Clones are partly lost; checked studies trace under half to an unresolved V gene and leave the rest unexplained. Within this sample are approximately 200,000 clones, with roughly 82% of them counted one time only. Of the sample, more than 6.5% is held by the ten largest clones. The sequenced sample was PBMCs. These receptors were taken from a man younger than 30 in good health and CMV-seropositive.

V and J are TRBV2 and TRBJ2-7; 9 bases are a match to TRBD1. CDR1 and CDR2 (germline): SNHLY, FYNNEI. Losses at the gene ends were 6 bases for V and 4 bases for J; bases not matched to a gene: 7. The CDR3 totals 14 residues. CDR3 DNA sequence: TGTGCCAGCAGGGGGGGACAGGGTCCGTACGAGCAGTACTTC. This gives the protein CASRGGQGPYEQYF.

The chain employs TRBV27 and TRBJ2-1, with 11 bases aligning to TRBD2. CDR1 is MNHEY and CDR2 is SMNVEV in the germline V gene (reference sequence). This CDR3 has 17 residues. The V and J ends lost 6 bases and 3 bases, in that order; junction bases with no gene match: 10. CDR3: CASSPLLAGEVYNEQFF. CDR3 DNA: TGTGCCAGCAGCCCCTTACTAGCGGGAGAGGTCTACAATGAGCAGTTCTTC.

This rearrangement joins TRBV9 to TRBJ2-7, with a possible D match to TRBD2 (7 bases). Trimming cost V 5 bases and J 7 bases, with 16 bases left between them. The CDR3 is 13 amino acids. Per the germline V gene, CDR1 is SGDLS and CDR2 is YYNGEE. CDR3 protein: CASSKRGGGEQYF. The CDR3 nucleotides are TGTGCCAGCAGTAAAAGGGGGGGTGGAGAGCAGTACTTC.

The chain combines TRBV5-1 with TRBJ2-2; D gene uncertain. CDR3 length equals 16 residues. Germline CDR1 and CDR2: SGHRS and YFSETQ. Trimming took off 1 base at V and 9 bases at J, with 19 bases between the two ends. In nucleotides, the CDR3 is TGCGCCAGCAGCTTGTTTTTGGCAGGTCGGAACCGGGAGCTGTTTTTT. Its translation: CASSLFLAGRNRELFF.

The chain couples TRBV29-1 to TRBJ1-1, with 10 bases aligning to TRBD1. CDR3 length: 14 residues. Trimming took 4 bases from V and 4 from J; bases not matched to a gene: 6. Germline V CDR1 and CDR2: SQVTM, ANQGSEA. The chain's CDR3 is CSVGLGTGATEAFF. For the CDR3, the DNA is TGCAGCGTTGGTCTCGGGACAGGGGCCACTGAAGCTTTCTTT.

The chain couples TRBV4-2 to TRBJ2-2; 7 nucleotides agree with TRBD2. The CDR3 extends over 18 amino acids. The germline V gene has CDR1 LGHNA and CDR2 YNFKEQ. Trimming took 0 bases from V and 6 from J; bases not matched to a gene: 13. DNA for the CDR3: TGTGCCAGCAGCCAAGATTGGCGGGAGTTACGGGTGCCCGGGGAGCTGTTTTTT. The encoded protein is CASSQDWRELRVPGELFF.

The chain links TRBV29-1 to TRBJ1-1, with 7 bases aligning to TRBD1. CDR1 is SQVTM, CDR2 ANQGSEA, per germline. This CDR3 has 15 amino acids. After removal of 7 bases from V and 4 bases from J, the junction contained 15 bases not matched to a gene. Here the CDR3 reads CSAWTWDSRGTEAFF. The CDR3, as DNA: TGCAGCGCCTGGACGTGGGACAGCCGGGGCACTGAAGCTTTCTTT.

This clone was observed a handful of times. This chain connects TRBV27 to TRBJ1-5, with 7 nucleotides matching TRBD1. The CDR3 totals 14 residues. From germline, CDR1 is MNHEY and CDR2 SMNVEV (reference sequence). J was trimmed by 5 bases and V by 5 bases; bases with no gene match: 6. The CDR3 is CASSPQGTDQPQHF. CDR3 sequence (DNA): TGTGCCAGCAGTCCACAGGGGACGGATCAGCCCCAGCATTTT.